One and the same sample provided the 15 T cell receptor beta chains below, sequenced in a study of T cell responses to AZD1222 COVID-19 vaccine. Profiling relied on immunoSEQ multiplex PCR, and the TCRdb table lists in-frame clones only, not all of them. The sample lists 130,000 to 150,000 clones, under 95% seen once, with approximately 5.2% in the top ten. This specimen was peripheral blood, taken on day 0 of AZD1222 vaccination. The receptor set was obtained from an adult in good health.

The gene calls are TRBV10-3 and TRBJ1-1, with D possibly matching TRBD1 (5 bases). Germline-derived CDR1 and CDR2 are ENHRY and SYGVKD. This CDR3 comprises 14 residues. V dropped 7 bases and J dropped 1 base, with 13 bases sitting between them. The CDR3 nucleotides are TGTGCCATCATTGGAGTGGGGACGAACACTGAAGCTTTCTTT. As protein: CAIIGVGTNTEAFF.

The chain recombines TRBV4-3 with TRBJ2-2; no definite D call. Deletions cut 0 bases from V and 1 base from J, with 9 bases between. Germline V gives CDR1 LGHNA, CDR2 YSLEER. This CDR3 contains 16 residues. The CDR3 here is CASSQDLAGNTGELFF. CDR3 nucleotide sequence: TGCGCCAGCAGCCAAGATCTGGCAGGGAACACCGGGGAGCTGTTTTTT.

The rearrangement joins TRBV27 to TRBJ2-1, with 10 bases identical to TRBD2. There are 18 residues in the CDR3. Germline V CDR1 and CDR2: MNHEY, SMNVEV (reference sequence). Germline trimming cut 5 bases from V and 4 bases from J; bases unmatched to any gene: 14. The CDR3 coding sequence is TGTGCCAGCAGTCTAATGGACCGGGCTAGCGGGAGTTACAATGAGCAGTTCTTC. Its protein product is CASSLMDRASGSYNEQFF.

This chain connects TRBV18 to TRBJ2-2; weak D call: TRBD1 (5 bases). The V and J ends lost 5 bases and 0 bases respectively, with 7 bases between them. This CDR3 is 14 amino acids long. The germline CDR1 and CDR2 sequences are KGHSH and LQKENI. The chain's CDR3 is CASSSGPNTGELFF. DNA for the CDR3: TGTGCCAGCTCATCAGGGCCGAACACCGGGGAGCTGTTTTTT.

The V and J genes are TRBV24-1 and TRBJ2-2; D is unclear. Deletions cut 3 bases from V and 6 bases from J, with 7 bases between. The length of the CDR3 is 13 residues. From germline, CDR1 is KGHDR and CDR2 SFDVKD. This CDR3 reads CATSDAGPGELFF. In DNA, the CDR3 is TGTGCCACCAGTGATGCCGGGCCCGGGGAGCTGTTTTTT.

In the case of this clone: Other nucleotide sequences from this sample produce the same CDR3. The chain is built from TRBV6-1 and TRBJ2-5; the match to TRBD1 covers 7 bases. Germline CDR1 MNHNS, CDR2 SASEGT. V gave up 0 bases and J gave up 0 bases; unmatched junction bases: 1. This CDR3 region has 15 residues. The DNA for the CDR3 is TGTGCCAGCAGTGAAGCGACAGGGTACCAAGAGACCCAGTACTTC. Amino acids: CASSEATGYQETQYF.

The V call is TRBV9, the J call TRBJ2-3; no reliable D call. Trimming pared 1 base from V and 0 bases from J, leaving 9 bases between. This CDR3 has 15 residues. From germline, CDR1 is SGDLS and CDR2 YYNGEE. CDR3 DNA sequence: TGTGCCAGCAGCGTAAGGGCAGCTAGCACAGATACGCAGTATTTT. The encoded protein is CASSVRAASTDTQYF.

Here the CDR3 reads CASSSQRSYEQYF. CDR3 sequence (DNA): TGTGCCAGTAGTTCACAGCGATCCTACGAGCAGTACTTC. The chain uses TRBV19 and TRBJ2-7, with D unclear. V was trimmed by 5 bases and J by 1 base, leaving 9 bases between them. Germline CDR1 LNHDA, CDR2 SQIVND (reference sequence). This CDR3 has 13 residues.

This clone was recorded once. The chain employs TRBV7-9 and TRBJ2-7, with 8 bases identical to TRBD1. J lost 3 bases, V lost 1 base, and 5 bases had no gene match. Looked up from germline, CDR1 is SEHNR and CDR2 is FQNEAQ (reference sequence). The CDR3 extends over 15 amino acids. CDR3: CASSLGTGGSYEQYF. As DNA, the CDR3 is TGTGCCAGCAGCTTAGGTACAGGGGGAAGCTACGAGCAGTACTTC.

This clone was recorded many times. The chain joins TRBV6-1 to TRBJ1-1; D not resolved. Trimming took 2 bases from V and 0 from J, leaving 4 bases between them. Germline V gives CDR1 MNHNS, CDR2 SASEGT. This CDR3 comprises 13 residues. CDR3 DNA: TGTGCCAGCAGTGAATCAATGAACACTGAAGCTTTCTTT. As protein: CASSESMNTEAFF.

The chain is built from TRBV5-5 and TRBJ1-4; 8 bases are shared with TRBD1. Trimming removed 4 bases from V and 4 bases from J; junction bases left unmatched: 3. The CDR3 has 14 amino acids. Germline V CDR1 and CDR2: SGHKS, YYEKEE (reference sequence). The CDR3 loop reads CASSLGQDNEKLFF. The CDR3 bases are TGTGCCAGCAGCCTGGGACAGGATAATGAAAAACTGTTTTTT.

This clone has just one count. The chain employs TRBV28 and TRBJ1-1, with 9 bases identical to TRBD1. The germline CDR1 and CDR2 sequences are MDHEN and SYDVKM. V lost 7 bases and J lost 11; bases outside the gene matches: 8. This CDR3 contains 12 residues. CDR3 region: CASIPTGTGAFF. The CDR3 nucleotides read TGTGCCAGCATCCCTACCGGGACAGGGGCTTTCTTT. Full variable domain (rest looked up from reference TRBV28 and TRBJ1-1): DVKVTQSSRYLVKRTGEKVFLECVQDMDHENMFWYRQDPGLGLRLIYFSYDVKMKEKGDIPEGYSVSREKKERFSLILESASTNQTSMYLCASIPTGTGAFFGQGTRLTVV.

The chain combines TRBV24-1 with TRBJ2-1, with TRBD2 matching over 11 bases. The germline CDR1 and CDR2 sequences are KGHDR and SFDVKD. Trimming removed 4 bases from V and 0 bases from J; junction bases left unmatched: 4. This CDR3 contains 17 residues. Here the CDR3 reads CATSDPLAGGSYNEQFF. In DNA form, the CDR3 reads TGTGCCACCAGTGACCCCCTAGCGGGAGGCTCCTACAATGAGCAGTTCTTC.

This chain links TRBV3-1 (or the pseudogene TRBV3-2) with TRBJ2-5, with D unclear. The length of the CDR3 is 13 residues. In germline, CDR1 is LGHDT, CDR2 YNNKEL (reference sequence). With 1 base removed from V and 6 bases from J, the gap between germline ends came to 9 bases. This CDR3 reads CASSQATVKTQYF. The CDR3 coding sequence is TGTGCCAGCAGCCAAGCCACCGTAAAGACCCAGTACTTC.

The chain joins TRBV28 to TRBJ2-3; TRBD2 matches at 7 bases. The CDR3 runs to 11 residues. J was trimmed by 6 bases and V by 8 bases; bases with no gene match: 2. Germline assignment: CDR1 MDHEN and CDR2 SYDVKM. This chain's CDR3 is CASGRGDTQYF. DNA of the CDR3: TGTGCCAGCGGGAGGGGCGATACGCAGTATTTT.